This T cell receptor beta chain was sequenced for a study of T cell repertoires in cytomegalovirus infection. As for the study in general: Selection of CMV epitopes for the study included recently identified HLA-C-restricted and well-studied HLA-B-restricted ones. Carrying CMV and the relevant HLA type showed in public TCR beta signatures. Regarding the study as a whole: Ex vivo, HLA-C-restricted CMV-specific TCR beta clonotypes prevailed over the rest of the response.

With regard to this clonotype: Its specificity is unknown.

One entry per CDR3 protein, called by TCRdb with MiXCR from the reads. The table includes 75,000 to 100,000 distinct CDR3 sequences, about half detected once. V was shortened by 2 bases and J by 4 bases, with 8 bases between the two germline ends. Per the germline V gene, CDR1 is MNHNY and CDR2 is SVGAGI (reference sequence). This CDR3 region has 14 residues. The TCR sequence derives from a human donor in good health (CMV status not recorded). Some clones in this sample may be carry-over from other donors' samples. Here the sequenced sample was CD8+ T cells from cultured PBMCs, taken from culture after CMV antigen stimulation. The V gene is TRBV6-6, the J gene TRBJ2-2; D may be TRBD1 (5 bases). The CDR3: CASSYGAGTGELFF. CDR3 nucleotide sequence: TGTGCCAGCAGTTACGGGGCAGGCACCGGGGAGCTGTTTTTT.